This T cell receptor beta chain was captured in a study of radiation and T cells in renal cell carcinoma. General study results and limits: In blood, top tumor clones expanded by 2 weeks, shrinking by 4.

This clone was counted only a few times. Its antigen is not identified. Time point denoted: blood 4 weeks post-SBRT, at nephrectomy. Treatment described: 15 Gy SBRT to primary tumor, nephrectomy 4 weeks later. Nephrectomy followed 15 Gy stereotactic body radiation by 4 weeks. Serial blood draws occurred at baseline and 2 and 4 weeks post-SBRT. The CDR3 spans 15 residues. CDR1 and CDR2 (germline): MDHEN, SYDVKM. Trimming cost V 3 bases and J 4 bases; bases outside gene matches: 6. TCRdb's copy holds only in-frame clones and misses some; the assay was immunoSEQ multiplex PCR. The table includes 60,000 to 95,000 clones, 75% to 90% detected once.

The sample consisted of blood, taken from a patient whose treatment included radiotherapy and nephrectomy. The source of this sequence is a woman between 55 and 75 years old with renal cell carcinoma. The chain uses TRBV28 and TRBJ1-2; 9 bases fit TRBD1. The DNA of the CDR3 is TGTGCCAGCAGTTTGGCGACAGGGGGGCCCTATGGCTACACCTTC. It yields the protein CASSLATGGPYGYTF.